The 23 T cell receptor beta chains given below trace back to one sample, sequenced in a study of Ad26.COV2.S vaccination and SARS-CoV-2 variants. Regarding treatment: some 20 received Ad26.COV2.S at low or high dose, single or two shots; several received placebo; per-sample allocation not given. Vaccine and placebo recipients were sampled on day 63 after the first injection. The table came from immunoSEQ multiplex PCR; TCRdb's copy has only in-frame clones and leaves some out. This table has hundreds of thousands of clones, around 86% appearing once. The source was peripheral blood, collected in a trial of Ad26.COV2.S vaccine versus placebo. These receptors came from a person between 18 and 65 years old who received the Ad26.COV2.S COVID-19 vaccine or a placebo.

This chain links TRBV7-6 with TRBJ1-1, with D possibly TRBD1 on 5 matching bases. Trimming shortened V by 6 bases and J by 0 bases, and 14 bases separated the two germline ends. This CDR3 region has 15 residues. Germline assignment: CDR1 SGHVS and CDR2 FNYEAQ. DNA of the CDR3: TGTGCCAGCAGTCCGCAGGGAGCAATGAACACTGAAGCTTTCTTT. It specifies CASSPQGAMNTEAFF.

The chain is built from TRBV3-1 (or the pseudogene TRBV3-2) and TRBJ1-1; D not resolved. The V gene's germline CDR1 is LGHDT and CDR2 YNNKEL (reference sequence). Trimming left V 1 base short and J 0 bases short, with 6 bases between. This CDR3 is built from 14 residues. CDR3 nucleotide sequence: TGTGCCAGCAGCCAAGGAGTTGTGAACACTGAAGCTTTCTTT. This codes for CASSQGVVNTEAFF.

The table lists this clone with a few counts. The CDR3, as DNA: TGTGCCAGCAGTTACGTTGGCTATGGCTACACCTTC. Translating it yields CASSYVGYGYTF. The rearrangement joins TRBV6-6 to TRBJ1-2; D not resolved. Germline CDR1 MNHNY, CDR2 SVGAGI (reference sequence). Trimming removed 2 bases from V and 4 bases from J, with 5 bases in between. The CDR3 is made up of 12 amino acids.

V gene TRBV25-1 combines with J gene TRBJ1-3, with no clear D. CDR1 is MGHDK and CDR2 is SYGVNS in the germline V gene. V lost 2 bases and J 1 base, leaving 18 bases between the germline ends. This CDR3 comprises 18 residues. CDR3 residues: CASSEHGDGTVSGNTIYF. The DNA for the CDR3 is TGTGCCAGCAGTGAACACGGGGATGGTACAGTATCTGGAAACACCATATATTTT.

The rearrangement uses TRBV12-3 or TRBV12-4 and TRBJ1-1, with D hard to call. Between the trimmed V and J ends, which lost 0 bases and 3 bases, there was a span of 5 bases. This CDR3 has 13 amino acids. The CDR3 DNA follows: TGTGCCAGCAGTTTAGCGGAATACACTGAAGCTTTCTTT. Translating gives CASSLAEYTEAFF.

The chain combines TRBV7-3 with TRBJ2-2; maybe TRBD1 (7 bases). V lost 5 bases to trimming and J lost 7 bases, with 14 bases between them. The CDR3 is 14 residues long. From germline, CDR1 is SGHTA and CDR2 FQGTGA. CDR3 amino acids: CASSVNRGGGELFF. The CDR3 region has the DNA TGTGCCAGCAGCGTTAACAGGGGAGGCGGGGAGCTGTTTTTT. Full variable domain (missing parts from reference TRBV7-3 and TRBJ2-2): GAGVSQTPSNKVTEKGKYVELRCDPISGHTALYWYRQSLGQGPEFLIYFQGTGAADDSGLPNDRFFAVRPEGSVSTLKIQRTERGDSAVYLCASSVNRGGGELFFGEGSRLTVL.

The rearrangement links TRBV12-5 to TRBJ2-1, with 7 bases that match TRBD2. Germline lookup yields CDR1 LGHNT and CDR2 FRNRAP. V shed 6 bases and J 6 bases; nucleotides not matched to a gene: 2. The CDR3 loop spans 12 amino acids. In nucleotides, the CDR3 is TGTGCTAGTGGGGGGACTACCAATGAGCAGTTCTTC. As protein: CASGGTTNEQFF.

This clone has a single count. The chain has TRBV5-4 and TRBJ1-2, with TRBD1 identical over 12 bases. This CDR3 is built from 16 residues. Per germline, CDR1 SGHNT and CDR2 YYREEE (reference sequence). The V and J ends lost 0 bases and 8 bases, in that order; junction bases with no gene match: 8. In DNA, the CDR3 is TGTGCCAGCAGCTTGGGGCCGGGACAGGGGGCGAGGGGCTACACCTTC. It encodes CASSLGPGQGARGYTF.

The rearrangement links TRBV30 to TRBJ1-1; the D is unclear. V gave up 3 bases and J gave up 1 base, with 6 bases separating them. Germline CDR1 reads GTSNPN; CDR2 reads SVGIG (reference sequence). CDR3 length: 12 residues. The CDR3 reads CAWRPSNTEAFF. The CDR3 coding sequence is TGTGCCTGGAGGCCATCGAACACTGAAGCTTTCTTT. Variable domain in full (rest from reference TRBV30 and TRBJ1-1): SQTIHQWPATLVQPVGSPLSLECTVEGTSNPNLYWYRQAAGRGLQLLFYSVGIGQISSEVPQNLSASRPQDRQFILSSKKLLLSDSGFYLCAWRPSNTEAFFGQGTRLTVV.

This clone was recorded a few times. This chain links TRBV5-1 with TRBJ2-7; D gene uncertain. The CDR3 is 13 residues long. Trimming removed 0 bases from V and 3 bases from J, with 7 bases in between. Germline CDR1 is SGHRS and CDR2 is YFSETQ. CDR3 bases: TGCGCCAGCAGCTTGGCGACGGACTACGAGCAGTACTTC. This gives the protein CASSLATDYEQYF.

This clone was seen once. The chain employs TRBV2 and TRBJ2-2; unclear D gene. V was shortened by 10 bases and J by 2 bases, with 5 bases between the two germline ends. The germline gives CDR1 SNHLY, CDR2 FYNNEI. There are 11 residues in the CDR3. The CDR3 DNA reads TGTGCCATCCTCAACACCGGGGAGCTGTTTTTT. It codes for CAILNTGELFF.

V usage is TRBV6-5 and J usage is TRBJ2-2; maybe TRBD2 (5 bases). The V and J ends lost 8 bases and 1 base respectively, with 14 bases between them. Germline CDR1 and CDR2: MNHEY and SVGAGI. CDR3 length: 15 amino acids. The CDR3 DNA is TGTGCCAGCCAAAATCCGGGAAAGAACACCGGGGAGCTGTTTTTT. It specifies CASQNPGKNTGELFF.

V gene TRBV5-6 combines with J gene TRBJ2-7, with TRBD1 identical over 7 bases. Germline values: CDR1 SGHDT, CDR2 YYEEEE. Trimming took 6 bases from V and 2 from J; bases not matched to a gene: 2. The CDR3 is 12 amino acids. The CDR3 spells CASNRGPYEQYF. The CDR3 DNA follows: TGTGCCAGCAACAGGGGCCCCTACGAGCAGTACTTC.

The V call is TRBV4-2, the J call TRBJ1-4; perhaps TRBD1 as D (5 bases). V lost 1 base and J lost 0, with 12 bases in between. This CDR3 region has 17 residues. The V gene's germline CDR1 is LGHNA and CDR2 YNFKEQ. CDR3 sequence: CASSQASQGTTNEKLFF. The CDR3 coding sequence is TGTGCCAGCAGCCAAGCCTCCCAGGGAACAACTAATGAAAAACTGTTTTTT.

The genes are TRBV12-3 or TRBV12-4 and TRBJ2-1; D not certain. The CDR3 contains 13 residues. Between the trimmed V and J ends, which lost 1 base and 8 bases, there was a span of 9 bases. The CDR3 bases are TGTGCCAGCAGTTTAGTGGGCCCTCATGAGCAGTTCTTC. Translation: CASSLVGPHEQFF.

The chain joins TRBV6-1 to TRBJ1-2, with TRBD1 matching over 10 bases. This CDR3 comprises 15 residues. Germline V lookup: CDR1 MNHNS, CDR2 SASEGT. Trimming at V came to 0 bases and at J to 4 bases, leaving 2 bases not matched to a gene. The CDR3 sequence: CASSEAGQGFYGYTF. The CDR3 DNA is TGTGCCAGCAGTGAAGCGGGACAGGGGTTCTATGGCTACACCTTC.

The gene calls are TRBV7-3 and TRBJ2-3; D unclear. V was shortened by 0 bases and J by 4 bases, with 11 bases between the two germline ends. The CDR3 spans 15 residues. CDR1 is SGHTA and CDR2 is FQGTGA in the germline V gene. CDR3 DNA sequence: TGTGCCAGCAGCTTAACAGGTGGAGTGGCAGATACGCAGTATTTT. It codes for CASSLTGGVADTQYF.

The V call is TRBV11-2, the J call TRBJ2-5; maybe TRBD1 (6 bases). The CDR3 has 14 residues. The germline CDR1 and CDR2 sequences are SGHAT and FQNNGV. Deletions cut 4 bases from V and 4 bases from J, with 13 bases between. Written as DNA, the CDR3 is TGTGCCAGCAGCTCCATGGGGGCCTCAGAGACCCAGTACTTC. Encoded protein: CASSSMGASETQYF. Using reference TRBV11-2 and TRBJ2-5 for the parts outside the CDR3, the full variable domain is EAGVAQSPRYKIIEKRQSVAFWCNPISGHATLYWYQQILGQGPKLLIQFQNNGVVDDSQLPKDRFSAERLKGVDSTLKIQPAKLEDSAVYLCASSSMGASETQYFGPGTRLLVL.

V is TRBV19 and J is TRBJ2-2; D not resolved. Germline CDR1 is LNHDA and CDR2 is SQIVND (reference sequence). Trimming pared 0 bases from V and 0 bases from J, leaving 11 bases between. CDR3 length: 17 residues. CDR3 sequence: CASSIDIERPNTGELFF. CDR3 coding DNA: TGTGCCAGTAGTATAGATATAGAACGGCCGAACACCGGGGAGCTGTTTTTT.

This chain joins TRBV7-9 and TRBJ2-2; 9 nucleotides line up with TRBD1. CDR1 and CDR2 (germline): SEHNR, FQNEAQ (reference sequence). Trimming took 1 base from V and 4 from J; bases not matched to a gene: 7. The CDR3 consists of 17 residues. The CDR3 is CASSLGRDRVFTGELFF. The CDR3 DNA reads TGTGCCAGCAGCTTAGGCCGGGACAGGGTGTTCACCGGGGAGCTGTTTTTT. The entire variable domain, with the rest obtained from reference TRBV7-9 and TRBJ2-2, is as follows: DTGVSQNPRHKITKRGQNVTFRCDPISEHNRLYWYRQTLGQGPEFLTYFQNEAQLEKSRLLSDRFSAERPKGSFSTLEIQRTEQGDSAMYLCASSLGRDRVFTGELFFGEGSRLTVL.

The chain carries TRBV18 and TRBJ2-7, with D uncertain. CDR1 and CDR2 (germline): KGHSH, LQKENI. The CDR3 covers 13 residues. Between the trimmed V and J ends, which lost 2 bases and 6 bases, there was a span of 11 bases. The CDR3 is CASSPEYDSEQYF. Written as DNA, the CDR3 is TGTGCCAGCTCACCAGAATATGACTCCGAGCAGTACTTC. Full variable domain (remainder filled in from reference TRBV18 and TRBJ2-7): NAGVMQNPRHLVRRRGQEARLRCSPMKGHSHVYWYRQLPEEGLKFMVYLQKENIIDESGMPKERFSAEFPKEGPSILRIQQVVRGDSAAYFCASSPEYDSEQYFGPGTRLTVT.

V and J are TRBV29-1 and TRBJ2-3, with D tentatively TRBD1 (6 bases). Between the trimmed V and J ends, which lost 2 bases and 3 bases, there was a span of 12 bases. Looked up from germline, CDR1 is SQVTM and CDR2 is ANQGSEA. CDR3 length: 14 residues. The CDR3 DNA sequence: TGCAGCGTTGAACCCAGGGGATGGACAGATACGCAGTATTTT. Translation: CSVEPRGWTDTQYF.

This chain uses TRBV11-2 with TRBJ1-1, with D possibly being TRBD1 (5 bases). The CDR3 is made up of 16 amino acids. Trimming removed 0 bases from V and 0 bases from J, with 11 bases in between. The germline CDR1 and CDR2 sequences are SGHAT and FQNNGV. Written as DNA, the CDR3 is TGTGCCAGCAGCTTAGACACTGGGACGGTGAACACTGAAGCTTTCTTT. Protein product: CASSLDTGTVNTEAFF.